The rows below give T cell receptor beta chains drawn from one sample of a study of control samples from healthy donors and cancer patients. This table comes from immunoSEQ multiplex PCR, and its TCRdb copy is limited to in-frame clones, with some not included. The data show about 89,000 clones, roughly nine tenths seen once. Sequenced: blood. Source of these receptors: a man aged 25 to 40 in good health. Both conserved end residues are part of each CDR3. The D gene is left open where the match is weak. A clone size is listed for some rows: how often the clone was seen (once, few, many), or a class if it is expanded.

v_gene: TRBV10-3; j_gene: TRBJ2-3; abundance: NA; d_gene: NA; CDR3aa: CAITLGPSTDTQYF; CDR3nt: TGTGCCATCACCTTGGGTCCAAGCACAGATACGCAGTATTTT
v_gene: TRBV6-2/TRBV6-3; j_gene: TRBJ1-5; abundance: NA; d_gene: TRBD1; CDR3aa: CASSYLGTGPSNQPQHF; CDR3nt: TGTGCCAGCAGTTACCTTGGGACAGGTCCGAGCAATCAGCCCCAGCATTTT
v_gene: TRBV6-4; j_gene: TRBJ1-3; abundance: NA; d_gene: NA; CDR3aa: CASSDSGDNSGNTIYF; CDR3nt: TGTGCCAGCAGTGACTCAGGGGACAACTCTGGAAACACCATATATTTT
v_gene: TRBV1; j_gene: TRBJ1-2; abundance: NA; d_gene: NA; CDR3aa: CTSSQDEGLHGYTF; CDR3nt: TGCACCAGCAGCCAAGACGAGGGCCTCCATGGCTACACCTTC
v_gene: TRBV5-1; j_gene: TRBJ1-5; abundance: NA; d_gene: TRBD1; CDR3aa: CASSLEGQGQPQHF; CDR3nt: TGCGCCAGCAGCTTGGAGGGACAGGGGCAGCCCCAGCATTTT
v_gene: TRBV5-8; j_gene: TRBJ2-4; abundance: NA; d_gene: NA; CDR3aa: CASSRVGLAKNIQYF; CDR3nt: TGTGCCAGCAGCCGGGTAGGGCTAGCCAAAAACATTCAGTACTTC
v_gene: TRBV6-6; j_gene: TRBJ1-2; abundance: NA; d_gene: TRBD1; CDR3aa: CASSLQAGQGANGYTF; CDR3nt: TGTGCCAGCAGCCTACAAGCGGGACAGGGGGCCAATGGCTACACCTTC
v_gene: TRBV7-9; j_gene: TRBJ2-7; abundance: NA; d_gene: NA; CDR3aa: CASTTGLGHEQYF; CDR3nt: TGTGCCAGCACGACTGGACTCGGGCACGAGCAGTACTTC
v_gene: TRBV5-1; j_gene: TRBJ2-1; abundance: NA; d_gene: TRBD1; CDR3aa: CASSSSTGGGGEQFF; CDR3nt: TGCGCCAGCAGCTCATCAACAGGGGGCGGGGGTGAGCAGTTCTTC
v_gene: TRBV5-6; j_gene: TRBJ2-1; abundance: NA; d_gene: NA; CDR3aa: CASSWDRRGNEQFF; CDR3nt: TGTGCCAGCAGCTGGGACAGGCGGGGGAATGAGCAGTTCTTC
v_gene: TRBV9; j_gene: TRBJ2-2; abundance: NA; d_gene: TRBD2; CDR3aa: CASSVGLAGEAGELFF; CDR3nt: TGTGCCAGCAGCGTAGGACTAGCGGGGGAGGCCGGGGAGCTGTTTTTT
v_gene: TRBV5-5; j_gene: TRBJ2-2; abundance: NA; d_gene: TRBD1; CDR3aa: CASSTGGVGTGELFF; CDR3nt: TGTGCCAGCAGCACAGGGGGCGTCGGCACCGGGGAGCTGTTTTTT
v_gene: TRBV12-5; j_gene: TRBJ1-4; abundance: NA; d_gene: NA; CDR3aa: CASGLGNGGDEKLFF; CDR3nt: TGTGCTAGTGGTTTGGGGAACGGTGGGGATGAAAAACTGTTTTTT
v_gene: TRBV27; j_gene: TRBJ1-1; abundance: NA; d_gene: NA; CDR3aa: CASSLGSGFVRTEAFF; CDR3nt: TGTGCCAGCAGTTTAGGTTCGGGGTTTGTGAGAACTGAAGCTTTCTTT
v_gene: TRBV9; j_gene: TRBJ1-1; abundance: few; d_gene: NA; CDR3aa: CASQEVSTEAFF; CDR3nt: TGTGCCAGTCAGGAGGTGAGCACTGAAGCTTTCTTT
v_gene: TRBV28; j_gene: TRBJ2-1; abundance: once; d_gene: TRBD2; CDR3aa: CASSSASGGPLGEQFF; CDR3nt: TGTGCCAGCAGTTCCGCCAGCGGGGGCCCGTTGGGTGAGCAGTTCTTC
v_gene: TRBV29-1; j_gene: TRBJ1-2; abundance: NA; d_gene: TRBD1; CDR3aa: CSVEFIDRVNGYTF; CDR3nt: TGCAGCGTTGAGTTTATCGACAGGGTAAATGGCTACACCTTC
v_gene: TRBV28; j_gene: TRBJ1-2; abundance: NA; d_gene: TRBD1; CDR3aa: CASKPHLGDREDYGYTF; CDR3nt: TGTGCCAGCAAACCCCACCTGGGGGACAGGGAGGACTATGGCTACACCTTC
v_gene: TRBV6-5; j_gene: TRBJ1-2; abundance: NA; d_gene: NA; CDR3aa: CASSYVERGGGGYTF; CDR3nt: TGTGCCAGCAGTTACGTGGAAAGAGGAGGAGGCGGCTACACCTTC
v_gene: TRBV7-9; j_gene: TRBJ2-3; abundance: NA; d_gene: NA; CDR3aa: CASRGLGRTSTDTQYF; CDR3nt: TGTGCCAGCAGGGGTCTGGGACGGACTAGCACAGATACGCAGTATTTT
v_gene: TRBV2; j_gene: TRBJ1-1; abundance: NA; d_gene: NA; CDR3aa: CASSEHGIEAFF; CDR3nt: TGTGCCAGCAGTGAACACGGGATAGAAGCTTTCTTT
v_gene: TRBV21-1; j_gene: TRBJ1-2; abundance: NA; d_gene: NA; CDR3aa: CASIRRGTDDHYGYTF; CDR3nt: TGTGCCAGCATCCGACGCGGGACAGACGATCACTATGGCTACACCTTC
v_gene: TRBV27; j_gene: TRBJ2-1; abundance: NA; d_gene: NA; CDR3aa: CASTPLAPQGINNEQFF; CDR3nt: TGTGCCAGCACCCCACTAGCCCCACAGGGAATCAACAATGAGCAGTTCTTC
v_gene: TRBV19; j_gene: TRBJ1-2; abundance: NA; d_gene: TRBD1; CDR3aa: CASRPGQGNYGYTF; CDR3nt: TGTGCCAGTAGGCCGGGACAGGGTAACTATGGCTACACCTTC
v_gene: TRBV29-1; j_gene: TRBJ1-6; abundance: NA; d_gene: TRBD1; CDR3aa: CSVGEGQGNSPLHF; CDR3nt: TGCAGCGTGGGAGAGGGACAGGGGAATTCACCCCTCCACTTT
v_gene: TRBV3-1/TRBV3-2; j_gene: TRBJ2-5; abundance: NA; d_gene: NA; CDR3aa: CASSHASNKWETQYF; CDR3nt: TGTGCCAGCAGCCATGCGTCTAATAAGTGGGAGACCCAGTACTTC
v_gene: TRBV30; j_gene: TRBJ2-3; abundance: NA; d_gene: TRBD2; CDR3aa: CAWSGSGGSTDTQYF; CDR3nt: TGTGCCTGGAGTGGGAGCGGGGGTAGCACAGATACGCAGTATTTT
v_gene: TRBV2; j_gene: TRBJ1-1; abundance: NA; d_gene: NA; CDR3aa: CANSKGRQGKAFF; CDR3nt: TGTGCCAATTCTAAAGGGCGGCAGGGTAAGGCTTTCTTT
v_gene: TRBV7-2; j_gene: TRBJ1-6; abundance: NA; d_gene: TRBD1; CDR3aa: CASSLDRGSLSPLHF; CDR3nt: TGTGCCAGCAGCTTAGACAGGGGGAGTTTGTCACCCCTCCACTTT
v_gene: TRBV10-3; j_gene: TRBJ2-5; abundance: few; d_gene: TRBD2; CDR3aa: CAISGLSGGGETQYF; CDR3nt: TGTGCCATCAGTGGCCTGAGTGGGGGAGGGGAGACCCAGTACTTC
v_gene: TRBV6-5; j_gene: TRBJ2-1; abundance: NA; d_gene: NA; CDR3aa: CASSYSGGGNYNEQFF; CDR3nt: TGTGCCAGCAGTTACTCGGGGGGCGGGAACTACAATGAGCAGTTCTTC
v_gene: TRBV7-3; j_gene: TRBJ2-3; abundance: NA; d_gene: NA; CDR3aa: CASSLSPADTQYF; CDR3nt: TGTGCCAGCAGCTTAAGCCCCGCAGATACGCAGTATTTT
v_gene: TRBV29-1; j_gene: TRBJ2-2; abundance: NA; d_gene: NA; CDR3aa: CSVDWPPGTGELFF; CDR3nt: TGCAGCGTTGACTGGCCGCCTGGGACCGGGGAGCTGTTTTTT
v_gene: TRBV3-1/TRBV3-2; j_gene: TRBJ2-7; abundance: few; d_gene: TRBD1; CDR3aa: CASSLQGVYEQYF; CDR3nt: TGTGCCAGCAGTCTTCAGGGGGTCTACGAGCAGTACTTC
v_gene: TRBV6-5; j_gene: TRBJ2-7; abundance: NA; d_gene: NA; CDR3aa: CASSYTRDGLQYF; CDR3nt: TGTGCCAGCAGTTACACCAGGGACGGTTTGCAGTACTTC
v_gene: TRBV20-1; j_gene: TRBJ2-5; abundance: NA; d_gene: NA; CDR3aa: CSASAGYQETQYF; CDR3nt: TGCAGTGCTAGTGCGGGGTACCAAGAGACCCAGTACTTC
v_gene: TRBV7-2; j_gene: TRBJ2-5; abundance: NA; d_gene: TRBD2; CDR3aa: CASSLLGGSETQYF; CDR3nt: TGTGCCAGCAGCTTACTCGGGGGGTCAGAGACCCAGTACTTC
v_gene: TRBV6-5; j_gene: TRBJ1-3; abundance: NA; d_gene: NA; CDR3aa: CASSYSKSSGNTIYF; CDR3nt: TGTGCCAGCAGTTACTCGAAGAGCTCTGGAAACACCATATATTTT
v_gene: TRBV3-1/TRBV3-2; j_gene: TRBJ1-2; abundance: NA; d_gene: NA; CDR3aa: CASSYFKTANYGYTF; CDR3nt: TGTGCCAGCAGCTACTTCAAAACGGCGAACTATGGCTACACCTTC
v_gene: TRBV6-6; j_gene: TRBJ1-2; abundance: NA; d_gene: NA; CDR3aa: CASSYPAGLHGYTF; CDR3nt: TGTGCCAGCAGTTACCCGGCGGGGTTACATGGCTACACCTTC
v_gene: TRBV6-5; j_gene: TRBJ2-7; abundance: NA; d_gene: NA; CDR3aa: CASSPRALPSYEQYF; CDR3nt: TGTGCCAGCAGCCCCAGGGCCCTCCCTTCCTACGAGCAGTACTTC
v_gene: TRBV2; j_gene: TRBJ1-4; abundance: NA; d_gene: NA; CDR3aa: CASSPQREKLFF; CDR3nt: TGTGCCAGCAGCCCACAGCGGGAAAAACTGTTTTTT
v_gene: TRBV14; j_gene: TRBJ1-3; abundance: NA; d_gene: NA; CDR3aa: CASSPRGIMGGNTIYF; CDR3nt: TGTGCCAGCAGCCCCCGAGGGATTATGGGTGGAAACACCATATATTTT
v_gene: TRBV5-1; j_gene: TRBJ1-1; abundance: once; d_gene: TRBD1; CDR3aa: CASSQGPRQGSEAFF; CDR3nt: TGCGCCAGCAGCCAGGGTCCGAGACAGGGGTCTGAAGCTTTCTTT
v_gene: TRBV7-2; j_gene: TRBJ1-4; abundance: NA; d_gene: TRBD1; CDR3aa: CASSITGGLGEKLFF; CDR3nt: TGTGCCAGCAGCATAACAGGGGGCTTGGGTGAAAAACTGTTTTTT
v_gene: TRBV30; j_gene: TRBJ1-1; abundance: once; d_gene: TRBD1; CDR3aa: CAWSATGQANTEAFF; CDR3nt: TGTGCCTGGAGTGCGACGGGACAGGCGAACACTGAAGCTTTCTTT